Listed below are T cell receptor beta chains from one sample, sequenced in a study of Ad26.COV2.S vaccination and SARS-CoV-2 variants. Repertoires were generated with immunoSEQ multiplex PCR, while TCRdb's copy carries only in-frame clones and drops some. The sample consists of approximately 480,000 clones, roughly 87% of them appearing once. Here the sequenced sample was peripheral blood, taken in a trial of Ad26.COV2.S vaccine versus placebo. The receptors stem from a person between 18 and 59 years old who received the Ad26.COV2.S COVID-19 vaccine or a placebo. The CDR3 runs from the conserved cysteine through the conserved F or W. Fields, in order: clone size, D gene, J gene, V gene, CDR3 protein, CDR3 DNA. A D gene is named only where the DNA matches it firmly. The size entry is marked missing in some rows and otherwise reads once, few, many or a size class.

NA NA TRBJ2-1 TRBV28 CASSSGLLGNEQFF TGTGCCAGCAGTTCGGGACTTTTGGGGAATGAGCAGTTCTTC
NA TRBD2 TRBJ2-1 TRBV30 CASLTSGKGEQFF TGTGCCTCGTTGACTAGCGGGAAAGGTGAGCAGTTCTTC
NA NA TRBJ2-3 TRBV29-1 CSVEEGTDTQYF TGCAGCGTTGAAGAAGGCACAGATACGCAGTATTTT
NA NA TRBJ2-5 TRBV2 CASSEWIQQETQYF TGTGCCAGCAGTGAATGGATACAGCAAGAGACCCAGTACTTC
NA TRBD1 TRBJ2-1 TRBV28 CASRETTGQSNNEQFF TGTGCCAGCAGGGAGACAACGGGACAGAGTAACAATGAGCAGTTCTTC
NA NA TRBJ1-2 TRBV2 CASKDSYGYTF TGTGCCAGCAAGGACAGCTACGGCTACACCTTC
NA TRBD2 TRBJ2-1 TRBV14 CASSPGLAGNEQFF TGTGCCAGCAGCCCCGGACTAGCAGGCAATGAGCAGTTCTTC
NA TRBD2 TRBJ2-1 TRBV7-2 CASSLALASGSNEQFF TGTGCCAGCAGCTTAGCCCTCGCTAGCGGGAGCAATGAGCAGTTCTTC
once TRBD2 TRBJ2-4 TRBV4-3 CASSPSSGNGIQYF TGCGCCAGCAGCCCCTCTAGCGGGAATGGCATTCAGTACTTC
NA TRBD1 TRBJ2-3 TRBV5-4 CASSLSTGLRDTQYF TGTGCCAGCAGCTTGTCGACAGGGCTTAGAGATACGCAGTATTTT
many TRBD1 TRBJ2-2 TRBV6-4 CASSNGTGKLFF TGTGCCAGCAGCAATGGGACAGGGAAGCTGTTTTTT
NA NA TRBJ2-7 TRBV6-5 CASRYTASTYEQYF TGTGCCAGCAGGTACACAGCCTCAACCTACGAGCAGTACTTC
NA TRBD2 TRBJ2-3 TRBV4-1 CASSQDLQLAGTSTDTQYF TGCGCCAGCAGCCAAGATCTCCAGCTAGCGGGGACTAGCACAGATACGCAGTATTTT
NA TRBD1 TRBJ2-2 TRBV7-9 CASSLLGQGARAGELFF TGTGCCAGCAGCTTATTGGGACAGGGGGCTCGAGCCGGGGAGCTGTTTTTT
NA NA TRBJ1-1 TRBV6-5 CASGRGGSGTEAFF TGTGCCAGCGGTCGGGGGGGGAGTGGCACTGAAGCTTTCTTT
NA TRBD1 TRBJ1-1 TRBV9 CASSVEVGGGQGAFF TGTGCCAGCAGCGTAGAAGTTGGAGGGGGCCAGGGGGCTTTCTTT
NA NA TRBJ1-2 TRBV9 CASSVAGVVDYTF TGTGCCAGCAGCGTGGCAGGGGTAGTCGACTACACCTTC
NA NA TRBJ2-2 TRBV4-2 CASSLLSGGNRGGELFF TGTGCCAGCAGCCTCCTCAGTGGGGGGAACAGGGGTGGGGAGCTGTTTTTT
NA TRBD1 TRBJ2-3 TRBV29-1 CSAETGGTDTQYF TGCAGCGCCGAGACAGGGGGAACAGATACGCAGTATTTT
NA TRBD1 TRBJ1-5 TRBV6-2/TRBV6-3 CASSWSVTGQGATAQHF TGTGCCAGCAGTTGGTCCGTCACCGGACAGGGGGCTACGGCCCAGCATTTT
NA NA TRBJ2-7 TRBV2 CASSPDTSYEQYF TGTGCCAGCAGTCCTGACACTAGCTACGAGCAGTACTTC
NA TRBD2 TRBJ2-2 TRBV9 CASSVLAGVTTGELFF TGTGCCAGCAGCGTACTAGCGGGCGTAACCACCGGGGAGCTGTTTTTT
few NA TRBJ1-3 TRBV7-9 CASSLGGVSGNTIYF TGTGCCAGCAGCTTAGGGGGTGTGTCGGGAAACACCATATATTTT
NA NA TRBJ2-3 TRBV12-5 CASGLVGSDTQYF TGTGCTAGTGGTTTGGTCGGGTCAGATACGCAGTATTTT
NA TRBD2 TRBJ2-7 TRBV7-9 CASSPPGGSPYEQYF TGTGCCAGCAGCCCCCCGGGCGGGAGTCCCTACGAGCAGTACTTC
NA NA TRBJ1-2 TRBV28 CASSWGGGVYNGYTF TGTGCCAGCAGTTGGGGAGGAGGGGTGTATAACGGCTACACCTTC
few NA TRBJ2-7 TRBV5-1 CASSLAAAYEQYF TGCGCCAGCAGCTTGGCGGCGGCCTACGAGCAGTACTTC
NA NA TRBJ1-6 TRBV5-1 CASSQDGNNSPLHF TGCGCCAGCAGCCAGGACGGGAATAATTCACCCCTCCACTTT
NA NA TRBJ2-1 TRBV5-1 CASRRAAPRLGEQFF TGCGCCAGCAGACGGGCTGCACCCCGACTCGGGGAGCAGTTCTTC
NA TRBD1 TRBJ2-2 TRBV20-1 CSASGQGVNTGELFF TGCAGTGCTAGTGGTCAGGGGGTGAACACCGGGGAGCTGTTTTTT
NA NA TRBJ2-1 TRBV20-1 CSANRRNEQFF TGCAGTGCCAACCGACGGAATGAGCAGTTCTTC
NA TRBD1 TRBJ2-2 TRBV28 CATEPGTETNTGELFF TGTGCCACCGAACCGGGGACAGAGACAAACACCGGGGAGCTGTTTTTT
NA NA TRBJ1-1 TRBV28 CASTTVLGGGGTEAFF TGTGCCAGCACCACAGTCCTGGGCGGCGGGGGCACTGAAGCTTTCTTT
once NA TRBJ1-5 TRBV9 CASSTTGGNQPQHF TGTGCCAGCAGCACTACGGGGGGCAATCAGCCCCAGCATTTT
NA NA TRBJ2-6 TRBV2 CASSGRISGANVLTF TGTGCCAGCAGTGGACGGATTTCTGGGGCCAACGTCCTGACTTTC
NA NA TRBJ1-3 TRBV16 CASSQSPGNGNTIYF TGTGCCAGCAGCCAAAGCCCCGGGAATGGAAACACCATATATTTT
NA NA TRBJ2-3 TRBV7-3 CASSLSLTDTQYF TGTGCCAGCAGCTTAAGTCTCACAGATACGCAGTATTTT
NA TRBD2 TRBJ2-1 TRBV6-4 CASSAGTSGNEQFF TGTGCCAGCAGTGCGGGGACTAGTGGGAATGAGCAGTTCTTC
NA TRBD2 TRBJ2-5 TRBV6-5 CASSVLAGSETQYF TGTGCCAGCAGCGTACTAGCGGGATCAGAGACCCAGTACTTC
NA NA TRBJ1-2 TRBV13 CASSSLSLDPNYGYTF TGTGCCAGCAGCTCTTTATCTCTGGACCCTAACTATGGCTACACCTTC
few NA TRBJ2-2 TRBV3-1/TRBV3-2 CASSQLAYTGELFF TGTGCCAGCAGCCAGTTAGCTTACACCGGGGAGCTGTTTTTT
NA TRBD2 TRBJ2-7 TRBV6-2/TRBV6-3 CASSQPSGRGREQYF TGTGCCAGCAGTCAACCTAGCGGGAGAGGTCGGGAGCAGTACTTC
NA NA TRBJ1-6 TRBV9 CASSARMDRGAPLHF TGTGCCAGCAGCGCCAGGATGGACAGAGGGGCACCCCTCCACTTT
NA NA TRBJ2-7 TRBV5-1 CASSLVKDEQYF TGCGCCAGCAGCTTGGTTAAGGACGAGCAGTACTTC
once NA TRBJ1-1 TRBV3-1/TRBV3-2 CASSQGRVGTEAFF TGTGCCAGCAGCCAAGGGAGGGTGGGGACTGAAGCTTTCTTT
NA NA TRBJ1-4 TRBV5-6 CASSTHLGYWEKLFF TGTGCCAGCAGCACCCACCTCGGGTATTGGGAAAAACTGTTTTTT
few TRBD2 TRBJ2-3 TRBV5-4 CASSPGAGTSTDTQYF TGTGCCAGCAGCCCTGGAGCGGGAACTAGCACAGATACGCAGTATTTT
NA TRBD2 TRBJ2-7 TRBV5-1 CASSEGLAGVPYEQYF TGCGCCAGCAGCGAGGGACTAGCGGGAGTTCCCTACGAGCAGTACTTC
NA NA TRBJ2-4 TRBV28 CASSLPLGAAKNIQYF TGTGCCAGCAGTTTACCGTTAGGGGCAGCCAAAAACATTCAGTACTTC
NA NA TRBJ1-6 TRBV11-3 CASSSGLPGSPLHF TGTGCCAGCAGCTCGGGCCTCCCTGGTTCACCCCTCCACTTT
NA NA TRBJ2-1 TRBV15 CATSRVGGRVSEQFF TGTGCCACCAGCAGAGTTGGGGGGCGGGTCAGTGAGCAGTTCTTC